Sequencing of this T cell receptor beta chain was carried out in a study of beta chain features in type 1 diabetes. General study points: More deletions and fewer insertions at VDJ junctions were found in patients with type 1 diabetes. Among all four CD4+ subsets, Type 1 diabetes patients had TCRB CDR3s that were moderately but significantly shorter.

This clone was seen a handful of times. Its antigen is still unknown. Every participating donor gave one draw, a heparinised blood sample averaging about 100 mL. The purity of all sorted populations exceeded 98%. The germline V and J ends were trimmed by 4 bases and 2 bases, with 7 bases remaining between them. Germline assignment: CDR1 SGHTA and CDR2 FQGNSA. The CDR3 runs 13 residues. Sequenced material consisted of expressed TCRB transcripts (all of the isolated RNA was reverse transcribed). Some clones are missing from TCRdb's copy, which holds only in-frame ones; the method was immunoSEQ multiplex PCR. The table includes 150,000 to 190,000 clones, under 9.5% detected once.

This sequence was found in a man aged 18 to 29 in good health. This chain links TRBV7-2 with TRBJ2-3; D gene uncertain. The sample consisted of central memory CD4+ T cells from blood. CDR3 DNA sequence: TGTGCCAGCAGCTACCTAATCACAGATACGCAGTATTTT. Encoded protein: CASSYLITDTQYF. The entire variable domain, with the rest obtained from reference TRBV7-2 and TRBJ2-3, is as follows: GAGVSQSPSNKVTEKGKDVELRCDPISGHTALYWYRQSLGQGLEFLIYFQGNSAPDKSGLPSDRFSAERTGGSVSTLTIQRTQQEDSAVYLCASSYLITDTQYFGPGTRLTVL.